This T cell receptor (beta chain) was retrieved from a study of technical replicates of blood from several donors (dated by TCRdb to 2016 to 2017). Regarding this clone: Its cognate antigen has yet to be identified. No clone much larger than this one lies a single base away; base qualities are absent.

The CDR3 goes from the cysteine to the phenylalanine over 15 residues. Only the CDR3 region is kept as DNA, spanning 45 bases read in frame from base 1. Compared with germline, V lacks 4 bases and J lacks 6 bases; bases without a gene match: 6. CDR1 and CDR2, looked up from the germline V gene, are KGHSH and LQKENI. Library prep was done by the immunoSEQ multiplex PCR assay. TCRdb provides this immuneACCESS table in a form limited to in-frame rearrangements. Some clones are lacking; in checked studies, under half of them reflect an unresolved V gene, and why the rest are absent is not known. The sample table records approximately 88,000 clones; 94% of these occur just once. 0.25% of the sample rests with the top ten.

The sequencing input was T cells isolated from PBMCs. The rearrangement combines TRBV18 with TRBJ1-1, with 12 bases matching TRBD1. This receptor was obtained from a human donor in good health. The nucleotide sequence is TGTGCCAGCTCACGGGGGACAGGGGGCCTCGCTGAAGCTTTCTTT. Its translation reads: CASSRGTGGLAEAFF.